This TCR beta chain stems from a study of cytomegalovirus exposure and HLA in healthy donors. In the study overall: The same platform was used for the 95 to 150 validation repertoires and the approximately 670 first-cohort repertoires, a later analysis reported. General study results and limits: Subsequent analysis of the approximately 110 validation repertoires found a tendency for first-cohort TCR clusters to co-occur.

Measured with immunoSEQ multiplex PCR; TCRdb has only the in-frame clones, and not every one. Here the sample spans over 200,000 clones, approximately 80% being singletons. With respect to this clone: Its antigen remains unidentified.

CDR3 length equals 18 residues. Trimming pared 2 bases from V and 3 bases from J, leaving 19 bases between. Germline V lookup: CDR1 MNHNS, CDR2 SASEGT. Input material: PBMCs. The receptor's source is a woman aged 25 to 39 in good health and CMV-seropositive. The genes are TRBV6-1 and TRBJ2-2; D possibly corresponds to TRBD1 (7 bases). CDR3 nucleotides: TGTGCCAGCAGTGAAAGAACCGGCATCAGGGGGGACACCGGGGAGCTGTTTTTT. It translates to CASSERTGIRGDTGELFF.